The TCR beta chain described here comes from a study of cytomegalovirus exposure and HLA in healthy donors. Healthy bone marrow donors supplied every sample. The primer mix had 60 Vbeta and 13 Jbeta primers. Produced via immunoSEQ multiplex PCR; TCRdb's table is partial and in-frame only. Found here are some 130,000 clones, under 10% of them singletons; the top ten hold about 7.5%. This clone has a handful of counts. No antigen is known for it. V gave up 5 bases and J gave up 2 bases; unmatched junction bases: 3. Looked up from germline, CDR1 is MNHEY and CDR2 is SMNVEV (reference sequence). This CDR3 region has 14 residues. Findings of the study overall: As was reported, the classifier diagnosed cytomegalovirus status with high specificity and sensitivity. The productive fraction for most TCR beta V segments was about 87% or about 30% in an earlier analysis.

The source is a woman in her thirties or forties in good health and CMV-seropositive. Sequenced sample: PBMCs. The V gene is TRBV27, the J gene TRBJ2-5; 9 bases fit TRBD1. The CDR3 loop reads CASSPGQGQETQYF. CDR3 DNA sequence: TGTGCCAGCAGTCCCGGACAGGGGCAAGAGACCCAGTACTTC.